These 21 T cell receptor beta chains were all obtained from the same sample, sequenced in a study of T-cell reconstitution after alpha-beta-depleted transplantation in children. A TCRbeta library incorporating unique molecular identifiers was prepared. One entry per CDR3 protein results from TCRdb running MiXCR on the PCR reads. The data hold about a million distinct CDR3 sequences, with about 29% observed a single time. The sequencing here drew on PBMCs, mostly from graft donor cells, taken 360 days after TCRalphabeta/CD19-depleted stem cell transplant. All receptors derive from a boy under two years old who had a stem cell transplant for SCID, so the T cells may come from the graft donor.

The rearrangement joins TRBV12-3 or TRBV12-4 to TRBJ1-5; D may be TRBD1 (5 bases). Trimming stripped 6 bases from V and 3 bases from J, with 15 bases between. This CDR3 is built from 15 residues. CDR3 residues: CASSLNQGFNQPQHF. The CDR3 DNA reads TGTGCCAGCAGCCTCAACCAGGGTTTCAATCAGCCCCAGCATTTT.

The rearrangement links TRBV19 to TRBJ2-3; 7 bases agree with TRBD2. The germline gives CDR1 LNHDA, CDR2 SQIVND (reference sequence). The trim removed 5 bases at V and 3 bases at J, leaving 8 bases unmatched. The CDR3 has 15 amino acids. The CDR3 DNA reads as TGTGCCAGTAGTCCGGGGACTAATGCTACAGATACGCAGTATTTT. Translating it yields CASSPGTNATDTQYF.

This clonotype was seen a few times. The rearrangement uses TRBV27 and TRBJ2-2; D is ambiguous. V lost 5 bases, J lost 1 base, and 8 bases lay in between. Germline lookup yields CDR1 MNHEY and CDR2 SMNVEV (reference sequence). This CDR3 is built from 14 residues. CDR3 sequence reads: CASSMTQNTGELFF. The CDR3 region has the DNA TGTGCCAGCAGTATGACACAGAACACCGGGGAGCTGTTTTTT.

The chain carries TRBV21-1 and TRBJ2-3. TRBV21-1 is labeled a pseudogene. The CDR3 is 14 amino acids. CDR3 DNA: TGTGCCAGTAGGACAGCCCCTACCACAGATACGCAGTATTTT. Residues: CASRTAPTTDTQYF.

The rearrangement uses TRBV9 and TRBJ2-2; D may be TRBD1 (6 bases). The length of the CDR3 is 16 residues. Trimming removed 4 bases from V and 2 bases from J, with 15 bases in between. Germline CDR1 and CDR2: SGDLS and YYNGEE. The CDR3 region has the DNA TGTGCCAGCAGCCGATCGGACAGTCCCAACACCGGGGAGCTGTTTTTT. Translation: CASSRSDSPNTGELFF.

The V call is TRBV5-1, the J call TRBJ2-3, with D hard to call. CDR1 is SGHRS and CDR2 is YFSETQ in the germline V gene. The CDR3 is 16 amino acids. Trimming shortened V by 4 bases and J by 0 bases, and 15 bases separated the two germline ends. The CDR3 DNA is TGCGCCAGCAGCACCCGTTCTGGAACTAGCACAGATACGCAGTATTTT. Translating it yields CASSTRSGTSTDTQYF. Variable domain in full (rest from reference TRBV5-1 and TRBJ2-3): KAGVTQTPRYLIKTRGQQVTLSCSPISGHRSVSWYQQTPGQGLQFLFEYFSETQRNKGNFPGRFSGRQFSNSRSEMNVSTLELGDSALYLCASSTRSGTSTDTQYFGPGTRLTVL.

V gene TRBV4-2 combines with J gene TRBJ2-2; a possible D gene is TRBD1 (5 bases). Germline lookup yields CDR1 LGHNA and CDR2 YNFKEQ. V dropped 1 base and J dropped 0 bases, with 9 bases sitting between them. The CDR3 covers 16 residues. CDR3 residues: CASSQVARANTGELFF. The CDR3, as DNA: TGTGCCAGCAGCCAAGTAGCCAGGGCGAACACCGGGGAGCTGTTTTTT.

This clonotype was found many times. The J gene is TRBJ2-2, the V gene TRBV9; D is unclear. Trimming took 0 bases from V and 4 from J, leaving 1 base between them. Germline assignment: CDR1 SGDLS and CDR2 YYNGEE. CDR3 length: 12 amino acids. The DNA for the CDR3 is TGTGCCAGCAGCGTAGCCACCGGGGAGCTGTTTTTT. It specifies CASSVATGELFF.

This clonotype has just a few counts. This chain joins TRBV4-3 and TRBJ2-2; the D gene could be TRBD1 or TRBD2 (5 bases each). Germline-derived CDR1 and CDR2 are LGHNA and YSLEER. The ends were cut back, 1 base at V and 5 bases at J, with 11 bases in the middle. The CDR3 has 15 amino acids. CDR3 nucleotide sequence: TGCGCCAGCAGCCAAGGGGACGGCAGGACCGGGGAGCTGTTTTTT. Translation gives CASSQGDGRTGELFF.

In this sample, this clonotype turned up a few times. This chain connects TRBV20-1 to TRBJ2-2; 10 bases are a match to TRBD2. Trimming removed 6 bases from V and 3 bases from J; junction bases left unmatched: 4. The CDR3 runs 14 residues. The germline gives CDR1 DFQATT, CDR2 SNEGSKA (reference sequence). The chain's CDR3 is CSARLAGYTGELFF. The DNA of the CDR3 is TGCAGTGCCCGACTAGCGGGCTACACCGGGGAGCTGTTTTTT.

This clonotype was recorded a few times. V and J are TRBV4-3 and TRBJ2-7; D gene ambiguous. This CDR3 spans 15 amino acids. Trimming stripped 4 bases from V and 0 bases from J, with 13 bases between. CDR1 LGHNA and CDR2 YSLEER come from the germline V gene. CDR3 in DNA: TGCGCCAGCAGCCCCCACGGTAGCAGCTCCTACGAGCAGTACTTC. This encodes CASSPHGSSSYEQYF.

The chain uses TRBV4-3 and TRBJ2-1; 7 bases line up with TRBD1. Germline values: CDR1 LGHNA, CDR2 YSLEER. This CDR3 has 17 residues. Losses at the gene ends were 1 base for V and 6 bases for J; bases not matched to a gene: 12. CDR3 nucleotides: TGCGCCAGCAGCCAAGTCTTTGTGACAGGGTTGGGCAATGAGCAGTTCTTC. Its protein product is CASSQVFVTGLGNEQFF.

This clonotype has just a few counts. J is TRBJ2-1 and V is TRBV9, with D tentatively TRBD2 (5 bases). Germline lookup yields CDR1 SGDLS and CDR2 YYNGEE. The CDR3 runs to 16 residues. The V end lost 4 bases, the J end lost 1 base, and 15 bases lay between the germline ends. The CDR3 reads CASSPSSRWSYNEQFF. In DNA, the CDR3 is TGTGCCAGCAGCCCTAGCAGCAGGTGGTCCTACAATGAGCAGTTCTTC.

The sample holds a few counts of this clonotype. In DNA form, the CDR3 reads TGCGCCAGCAGCCCTGAACGAGACAGACTTAGCTCCTACGAGCAGTACTTC. Translating it yields CASSPERDRLSSYEQYF. The chain recombines TRBV5-1 with TRBJ2-7, with D perhaps TRBD1 (5 bases). Germline CDR1 reads SGHRS; CDR2 reads YFSETQ. There are 17 residues in the CDR3. The V end lost 4 bases, the J end lost 0 bases, and 20 bases lay between the germline ends.

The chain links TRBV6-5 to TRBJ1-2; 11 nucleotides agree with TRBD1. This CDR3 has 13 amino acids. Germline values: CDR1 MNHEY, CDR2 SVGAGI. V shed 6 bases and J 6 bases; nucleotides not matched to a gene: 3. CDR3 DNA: TGTGCCAGCAGCAGGGACAGGGGGGATGGCTACACCTTC. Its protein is CASSRDRGDGYTF.

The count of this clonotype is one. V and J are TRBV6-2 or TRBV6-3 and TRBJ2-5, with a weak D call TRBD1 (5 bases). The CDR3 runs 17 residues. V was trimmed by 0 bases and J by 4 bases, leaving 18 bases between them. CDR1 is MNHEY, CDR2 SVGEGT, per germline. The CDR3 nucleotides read TGTGCCAGCAGTTACTCGGACATGGCCGTAAGAAGAGAGACCCAGTACTTC. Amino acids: CASSYSDMAVRRETQYF.

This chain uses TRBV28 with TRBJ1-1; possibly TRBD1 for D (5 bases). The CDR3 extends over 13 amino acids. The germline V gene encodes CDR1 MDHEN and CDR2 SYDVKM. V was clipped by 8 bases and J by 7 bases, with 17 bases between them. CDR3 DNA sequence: TGTGCCAGCCCGAGAGGGGCATTCGGTGAAGCTTTCTTT. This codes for CASPRGAFGEAFF.

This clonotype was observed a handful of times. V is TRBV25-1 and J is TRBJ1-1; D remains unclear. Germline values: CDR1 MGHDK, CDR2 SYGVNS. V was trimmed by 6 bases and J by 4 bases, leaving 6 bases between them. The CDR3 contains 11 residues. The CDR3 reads CASSVFTEAFF. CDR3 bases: TGTGCCAGCAGCGTTTTCACTGAAGCTTTCTTT.

Written as DNA, the CDR3 is TGTGCCAGCAGTGCCTACAATCAGCCCCAGCATTTT. Translated: CASSAYNQPQHF. This chain links TRBV6-4 with TRBJ1-5, with D uncertain. Per the germline V gene, CDR1 is MRHNA and CDR2 is SNTAGT. The length of the CDR3 is 12 residues. V shed 4 bases and J shed 3 bases, with 4 bases lying between them.

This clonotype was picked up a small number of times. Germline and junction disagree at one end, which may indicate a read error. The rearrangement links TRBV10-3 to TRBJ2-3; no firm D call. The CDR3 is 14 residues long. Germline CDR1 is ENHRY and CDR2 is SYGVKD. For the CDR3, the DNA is TGTGCCATCAGCGAGTTTAAGGCGTCGGATACGCAGTATTTT. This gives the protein CAISEFKASDTQYF.

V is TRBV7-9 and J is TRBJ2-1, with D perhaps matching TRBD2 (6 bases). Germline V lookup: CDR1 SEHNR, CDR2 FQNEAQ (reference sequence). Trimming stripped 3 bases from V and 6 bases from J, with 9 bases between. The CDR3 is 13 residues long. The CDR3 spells CASSFGGINEQFF. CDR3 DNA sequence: TGTGCCAGCAGCTTTGGGGGGATCAATGAGCAGTTCTTC.